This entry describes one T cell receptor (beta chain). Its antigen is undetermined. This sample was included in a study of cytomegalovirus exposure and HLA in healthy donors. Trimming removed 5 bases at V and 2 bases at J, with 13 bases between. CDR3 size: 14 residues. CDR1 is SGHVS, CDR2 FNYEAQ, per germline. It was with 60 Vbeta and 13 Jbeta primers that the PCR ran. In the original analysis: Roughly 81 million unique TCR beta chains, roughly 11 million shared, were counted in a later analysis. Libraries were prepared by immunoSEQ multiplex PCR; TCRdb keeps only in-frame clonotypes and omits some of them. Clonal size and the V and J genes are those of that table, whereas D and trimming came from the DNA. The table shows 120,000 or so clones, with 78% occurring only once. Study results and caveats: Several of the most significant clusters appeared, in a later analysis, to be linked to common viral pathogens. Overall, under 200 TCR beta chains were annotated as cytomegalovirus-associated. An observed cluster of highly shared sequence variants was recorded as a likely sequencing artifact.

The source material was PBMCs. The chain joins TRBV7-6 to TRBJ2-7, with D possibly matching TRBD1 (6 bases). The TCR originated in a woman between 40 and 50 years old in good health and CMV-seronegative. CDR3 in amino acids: CASSPITGPYEQYF. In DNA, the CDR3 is TGTGCCAGCAGCCCTATCACAGGGCCCTACGAGCAGTACTTC.